This T cell receptor beta chain was captured in a study of T cells in tumors after PD-1 blockade. There are 12 residues in the CDR3. Germline V lookup: CDR1 SNHLY, CDR2 FYNNEI. Clones were sequenced by immunoSEQ multiplex PCR, and TCRdb holds only the in-frame ones, with some missing. The sample contains about 19,000 clones, 81% of which appear only once. About this clone itself: A read error may produce the germline difference seen at one junction end.

Genomic DNA template from tumor biopsies or peripheral blood, about 600 ng to 6,004 ng input. Sample: PBMCs, taken after anti-PD-1 therapy. The chain employs TRBV2 and TRBJ2-7; D is uncertain. This clonotype was obtained from a human donor with advanced basal cell or squamous cell carcinoma (not recorded which). The CDR3 region has the DNA TGTGCCAGCAGCAAGGGTGTCCACGAGCAGCACTTC. Amino acids: CASSKGVHEQHF.